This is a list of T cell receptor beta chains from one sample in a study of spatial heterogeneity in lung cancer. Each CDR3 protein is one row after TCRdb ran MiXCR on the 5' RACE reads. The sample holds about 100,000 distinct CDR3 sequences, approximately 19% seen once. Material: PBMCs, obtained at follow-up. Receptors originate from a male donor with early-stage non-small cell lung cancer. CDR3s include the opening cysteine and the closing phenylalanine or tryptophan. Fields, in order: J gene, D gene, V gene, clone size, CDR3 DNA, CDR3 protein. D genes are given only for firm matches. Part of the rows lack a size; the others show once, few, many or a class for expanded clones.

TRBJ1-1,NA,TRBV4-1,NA,TGCGCCAGCAGGAAGACACGACAGGCAGGGGACGAAGCTTTCTTT,CASRKTRQAGDEAFF
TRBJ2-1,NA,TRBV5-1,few,TGCGCCAGCAGCTTACCTGGTAGCTACAATGAGCAGTTCTTC,CASSLPGSYNEQFF
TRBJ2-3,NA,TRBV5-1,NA,TGCGCCAGCAGACAGGAACAAAGTCGCACAGATACGCAGTATTTT,CASRQEQSRTDTQYF
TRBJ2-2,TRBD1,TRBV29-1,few,TGCAGCGCTCAGGGGGACACCGTAGGACCCGGGGAGCTGTTTTTT,CSAQGDTVGPGELFF
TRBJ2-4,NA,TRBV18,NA,TGTGCCAGCTCACCACCGAACGGGGGTCTTACCAAAAACATTCAGTACTTC,CASSPPNGGLTKNIQYF
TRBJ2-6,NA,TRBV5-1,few,TGCGCCAGCAAGGACAGTCTCTCTGGGGCCAACGTCCTGACTTTC,CASKDSLSGANVLTF
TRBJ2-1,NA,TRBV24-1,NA,TGTGCCACCAGTGATTTTCGGACTGGCAATGAGCAGTTCTTC,CATSDFRTGNEQFF
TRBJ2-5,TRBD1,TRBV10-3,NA,TGTGCCATCAGAGACCGGGACAGGGGGAGGTCCGAAGAGACCCAGTACTTC,CAIRDRDRGRSEETQYF
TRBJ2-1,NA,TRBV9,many,TGTGCCAGCAGCGTAGGTACTGACGAGCAGTTCTTC,CASSVGTDEQFF
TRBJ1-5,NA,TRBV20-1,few,TGCAGTGCTAGAGACTCCATGTATGATAGCAATCAGCCCCAGCATTTT,CSARDSMYDSNQPQHF
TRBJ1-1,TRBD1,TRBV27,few,TGTGCCAGCAGTTTACCCCCGGGACAGGGGAACACTGAAGCTTTCTTT,CASSLPPGQGNTEAFF
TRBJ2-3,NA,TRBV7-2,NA,TGTGCCAGCATCCCCGGACAGTCTACAGATACGCAGTATTTT,CASIPGQSTDTQYF
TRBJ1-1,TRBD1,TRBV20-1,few,TGCAGTGCCGTTACCGGGACAGCGAACACTGAAGCTTTCTTT,CSAVTGTANTEAFF
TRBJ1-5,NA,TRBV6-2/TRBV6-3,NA,TGTGCCAGCAGTTCGGGGAGGGCTCAGCCCCAGCATTTT,CASSSGRAQPQHF
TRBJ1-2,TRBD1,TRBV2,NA,TGTGCCAGCAGTCGGACAGGGGAAGGCTACACCTTC,CASSRTGEGYTF
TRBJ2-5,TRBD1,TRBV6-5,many,TGTGCCAGCAGTTATGGTGCCGGGACAGGCCAAGAGACCCAGTACTTC,CASSYGAGTGQETQYF
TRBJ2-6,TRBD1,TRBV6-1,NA,TGTGCCAGCAGTGACCGGGACAGGGCAGCTGGGGCCAACGTCCTGACTTTC,CASSDRDRAAGANVLTF
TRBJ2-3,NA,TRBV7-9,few,TGTGCCAGCAGCTCGGCCGGGGTTACGCAGTATTTT,CASSSAGVTQYF
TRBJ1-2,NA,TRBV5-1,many,TGCGCCAGCAGCTCCAGGGGAACTGAAGGCTACACCTTC,CASSSRGTEGYTF
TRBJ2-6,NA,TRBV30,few,TGTGCCTGGAGTCGCGGACGGAGCTCTGGGGCCAACGTCCTGACTTTC,CAWSRGRSSGANVLTF
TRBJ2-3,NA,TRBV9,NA,TGTGCCAGCAGCGTAGGGAACAGCCGCACAGATACGCAGTATTTT,CASSVGNSRTDTQYF
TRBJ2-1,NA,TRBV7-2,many,TGTGCCAGCAGCTTGGGAGGTTGGAATGAGCAGTTCTTC,CASSLGGWNEQFF
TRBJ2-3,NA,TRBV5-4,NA,TGTGCCAGCAGCGGCCCCGCAGTCACGGGGTCAGATACGCAGTATTTT,CASSGPAVTGSDTQYF
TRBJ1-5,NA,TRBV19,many,TGTGCCAGTAGTATTATAAATCAGCCCCAGCATTTT,CASSIINQPQHF
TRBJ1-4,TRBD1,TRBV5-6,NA,TGTGCCAGCAGCCTCAGGACAGGGGCAACTAATGAAAAACTGTTTTTT,CASSLRTGATNEKLFF
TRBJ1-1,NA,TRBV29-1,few,TGCAGCGTTGAACTACGGATGAACACTGAAGCTTTCTTT,CSVELRMNTEAFF
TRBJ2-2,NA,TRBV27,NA,TGTGCCAGCAGTTTCGGCACCGGGGAGCTGTTTTTT,CASSFGTGELFF
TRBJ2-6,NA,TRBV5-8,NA,TGTGCCACGACAGGCCGGCCTGGGGCCAACGTCCTGACTTTC,CATTGRPGANVLTF
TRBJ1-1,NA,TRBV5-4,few,TGTGCCAGCACCCCTTCTGGAGGGTTAACTGAAGCTTTCTTT,CASTPSGGLTEAFF
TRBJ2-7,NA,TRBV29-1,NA,TGCAGCGGCGGGTGGGCCTACGAGCAGTACTTC,CSGGWAYEQYF
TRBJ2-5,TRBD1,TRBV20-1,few,TGCAGTGCTAGAAGGGGGCCAATACAAGAGACCCAGTACTTC,CSARRGPIQETQYF
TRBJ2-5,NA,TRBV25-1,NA,TGTGCCAGCAAAGGCAGGACCCATCGGGAGACCCAGTACTTC,CASKGRTHRETQYF
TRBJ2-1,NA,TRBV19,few,TGTGCCAGTAAAAAAAGCGGGAATGAGCAGTTCTTC,CASKKSGNEQFF